This TCR beta chain was observed in a study of identical twins. The study's findings and limits: Models came in too low on out-of-frame TCR alpha sharing in monozygotic twins. Those out-of-frame alpha sequences shared by twins showed an excess of low generation probability.

With regard to this clonotype: Its antigen is still unknown.

Every sampled donor was Caucasian and healthy. A template switching step contributed a universal primer site, while unique molecular identifiers were present in the cDNA. Each CDR3 protein is one row after TCRdb ran MiXCR on the 5' RACE reads. The profile shows fewer than 450,000 distinct CDR3 sequences, roughly 9% of them singletons. Germline V CDR1 and CDR2: MGHDK, SYGVNS. The V gene lost 7 bases and the J gene lost 5 bases, with 14 bases spanning the gap. CDR3 length: 14 amino acids. The V and J genes are TRBV25-1 and TRBJ1-4; D is unresolved. This receptor was taken from a woman in her forties or fifties in good health. The sequencing sample was made of naive T cells sorted from blood. CDR3 coding DNA: TGTGCCAGCAACGGGGAAATATCGAATGAAAAACTGTTTTTT. Translation gives CASNGEISNEKLFF.